The following is a TCR beta chain sequence with its context. In the source study's methods: Reference gene primer amplification gave estimated nucleated cell counts. The assay was immunoSEQ multiplex PCR, and TCRdb's table has in-frame clones only and misses some. The D gene and trimming were derived from the DNA, and the V and J assignments and clone size from that table. The sample has about 160,000 clones, roughly 91% seen once. The data stem from a study of blood T cell repertoires in COVID-19. Study-level information: From the United States, Italy and Spain came samples of acute and convalescent COVID-19. T cells, B-cell-depleted T cells, or PBMCs provided the cDNA or gDNA that served as material.

V lost 6 bases and J lost 2; bases outside the gene matches: 3. The CDR3 loop spans 16 amino acids. The germline gives CDR1 PRHDT, CDR2 FYEKMQ (reference sequence). The chain joins TRBV13 to TRBJ2-1; TRBD2 agrees at 14 bases. The sample taken for sequencing was peripheral blood. This TCR was recovered from a young man with acute or convalescent COVID-19. CDR3 protein: CASRGLAGGPYNEQFF. The CDR3 DNA reads as TGTGCCAGCAGAGGACTAGCGGGAGGTCCCTACAATGAGCAGTTCTTC.